This is a list of T cell receptor beta chains from one sample in a study of CD8+ T cells in alopecia areata. Libraries were prepared by immunoSEQ multiplex PCR; TCRdb keeps only in-frame clonotypes and omits some of them. The sample has roughly 120,000 clones; more than 30% are singletons. Input material: CD4+ T cells sorted from blood. The receptors originated from a human donor with alopecia areata. The CDR3 runs from the conserved cysteine through the conserved F or W. The order of the fields is clone size, V gene, J gene, CDR3 length, D gene, CDR3 protein, CDR3 DNA. A D gene is named only where the DNA matches it firmly. Rows may omit the clone size; those that give it use once, few, many or a size class.

>few|TRBV29-1|TRBJ2-3|13|NA
CSVPDSRADTQYF
TGCAGCGTTCCTGACTCAAGGGCAGATACGCAGTATTTT
>NA|TRBV7-9|TRBJ2-4|14|NA
CASSLAPEFSIQYF
TGTGCCAGCAGCTTAGCGCCCGAGTTCTCCATTCAGTACTTC
>NA|TRBV27|TRBJ1-6|16|NA
CASSRNRDSGNSPLHF
TGTGCCAGCAGTCGGAACAGGGATAGTGGCAATTCACCCCTCCACTTT
>NA|TRBV29-1|TRBJ1-2|14|NA
CSVSLGVGSYGYTF
TGCAGCGTCAGTCTGGGGGTGGGAAGCTATGGCTACACCTTC
>NA|TRBV25-1|TRBJ1-2|14|NA
CASSGYYPNYGYTF
TGTGCCAGCAGTGGTTACTACCCCAACTATGGCTACACCTTC
>few|TRBV7-9|TRBJ1-1|15|TRBD1
CASTWPPDREPEAFF
TGTGCCAGCACCTGGCCTCCCGACAGGGAGCCTGAAGCTTTCTTT
>NA|TRBV7-3|TRBJ2-5|14|NA
CASSSGQTAETQYF
TGTGCCAGCAGCTCCGGGCAGACGGCGGAGACCCAGTACTTC
>NA|TRBV7-2|TRBJ2-1|14|NA
CASSRVGRHNEQFF
TGTGCCAGCAGCCGTGTTGGGCGGCACAATGAGCAGTTCTTC
>once|TRBV29-1|TRBJ1-2|12|NA
CSVDRGGYGYTF
TGCAGCGTTGACCGGGGGGGATATGGCTACACCTTC
>NA|TRBV28|TRBJ1-1|17|TRBD1
CASSLTPGTGMNTEAFF
TGTGCCAGCAGCCTCACTCCCGGGACAGGGATGAACACTGAAGCTTTCTTT
>NA|TRBV30|TRBJ2-5|15|NA
CAWSAFWGDPSPQYF
TGTGCCTGGAGTGCTTTCTGGGGGGACCCGTCTCCCCAGTACTTC
>NA|TRBV4-3|TRBJ2-2|14|NA
CASSQDGSTGELFF
TGCGCCAGCAGCCAAGATGGGAGCACCGGGGAGCTGTTTTTT
>NA|TRBV2|TRBJ2-7|14|TRBD2
CASKGTSGNYEQYF
TGTGCCAGCAAAGGGACTAGCGGAAACTACGAGCAGTACTTC
>NA|TRBV29-1|TRBJ2-1|15|TRBD2
CSVAPLAGGLFYQFF
TGCAGCGTTGCCCCACTAGCGGGGGGGCTCTTTTACCAGTTCTTC
>NA|TRBV29-1|TRBJ2-7|12|TRBD1
CSVGTATYEQYF
TGCAGCGTCGGGACAGCTACCTACGAGCAGTACTTC
>once|TRBV6-6|TRBJ2-5|12|TRBD1
CASGRGRETQYF
TGTGCCAGTGGCAGGGGGCGAGAGACCCAGTACTTC
>few|TRBV28|TRBJ1-1|12|NA
CASGTANTEAFF
TGTGCCAGCGGGACGGCGAACACTGAAGCTTTCTTT
>NA|TRBV18|TRBJ2-5|13|NA
CASSSSGVETQYF
TGTGCCAGCTCATCTTCAGGGGTAGAGACCCAGTACTTC
>few|TRBV7-2|TRBJ2-3|14|NA
CASSTQMRTDTQYF
TGTGCCAGCTCCACTCAGATGAGGACAGATACGCAGTATTTT
>NA|TRBV23-1|TRBJ1-2|13|TRBD1
CASSQPGTALYTF
TGCGCCAGCAGTCAGCCCGGGACAGCTCTCTACACCTTC
>few|TRBV10-3|TRBJ2-7|15|NA
CAISDLGGRMVEQYF
TGTGCCATCAGTGATCTCGGGGGACGAATGGTCGAGCAGTACTTC
>NA|TRBV5-1|TRBJ1-1|14|NA
CASSIDRLNTEAFF
TGCGCCAGCAGCATTGACAGGCTGAACACTGAAGCTTTCTTT
>few|TRBV28|TRBJ2-3|14|NA
CASSLAGLTDTQYF
TGTGCCAGCAGTTTGGCGGGGCTCACAGATACGCAGTATTTT
>many|TRBV28|TRBJ2-5|14|TRBD2
CASSLSGSQETQYF
TGTGCCAGCAGTCTTAGCGGGAGCCAAGAGACCCAGTACTTC
>NA|TRBV2|TRBJ2-3|13|NA
CASSEWARDTQYF
TGTGCCAGCAGTGAGTGGGCAAGAGATACGCAGTATTTT
>few|TRBV5-1|TRBJ2-2|15|NA
CASSPRTTNTGELFF
TGCGCCAGCAGCCCTAGGACGACCAACACCGGGGAGCTGTTTTTT
>NA|TRBV11-2|TRBJ2-3|12|NA
CASRQYTDTQYF
TGTGCCAGCAGGCAATACACAGATACGCAGTATTTT
>NA|TRBV4-1|TRBJ2-1|18|TRBD1
CASSLRLGAGGPYNEQFF
TGCGCCAGCAGCTTACGCCTCGGGGCAGGGGGTCCCTACAATGAGCAGTTCTTC
>few|TRBV29-1|TRBJ2-3|13|TRBD1
CSVGQQLTDTQYF
TGCAGCGTGGGACAGCAGCTCACAGATACGCAGTATTTT
>NA|TRBV2|TRBJ2-2|15|NA
CASSVRGRRVGELFF
TGTGCCAGCAGTGTACGGGGGAGAAGGGTCGGGGAGCTGTTTTTT
>NA|TRBV29-1|TRBJ1-1|12|NA
CSVDVGDTEAFF
TGCAGCGTTGATGTAGGGGACACTGAAGCTTTCTTT
>few|TRBV7-9|TRBJ2-1|16|NA
CASSLGEGLNNNEQFF
TGTGCCAGCAGCTTAGGAGAGGGACTTAACAACAATGAGCAGTTCTTC
>NA|TRBV20-1|TRBJ2-7|11|NA
CSASLGYEQYF
TGCAGTGCTAGTTTGGGCTACGAGCAGTACTTC
>few|TRBV7-2|TRBJ2-7|12|NA
CASSKGSYEQYF
TGTGCCAGCAGCAAAGGAAGTTACGAGCAGTACTTC
>NA|TRBV6-5|TRBJ2-7|15|NA
CASSYKGGGVYEQYF
TGTGCCAGCAGTTACAAGGGAGGGGGAGTCTACGAGCAGTACTTC
>many|TRBV30|TRBJ2-5|13|NA
CAWSVRVRETQYF
TGTGCCTGGAGTGTAAGGGTACGAGAGACCCAGTACTTC
>NA|TRBV29-1|TRBJ2-7|13|NA
CSVGQALSYEQYF
TGCAGCGTTGGACAGGCCCTCTCCTACGAGCAGTACTTC
>NA|TRBV30|TRBJ1-2|12|NA
CAWIPRGYGYTF
TGTGCCTGGATCCCCAGGGGCTATGGCTACACCTTC
>few|TRBV29-1|TRBJ2-5|14|NA
CSANGPKIQETQYF
TGCAGCGCAAACGGGCCGAAGATCCAAGAGACCCAGTACTTC
>few|TRBV7-2|TRBJ2-1|14|TRBD1
CASSYRQGPNEQFF
TGTGCCAGCAGCTACCGACAGGGTCCCAATGAGCAGTTCTTC